The rows below give T cell receptor beta chains drawn from one sample of a study of blood T cell repertoires in COVID-19. Sequenced by immunoSEQ multiplex PCR; TCRdb stores in-frame clones only, minus some. The sample shows 70,000 to 80,000 clones, 65% to 90% of them seen only once. The sequencing sample was made of peripheral blood. These receptors were taken from an elderly man with acute or convalescent COVID-19. Each CDR3 is given with its conserved first and last residue. D genes are given only for firm matches. Expanded clones are given a class, and other clones once, few, many or no size at all.

J,D,size,V,CDR3,DNA
TRBJ1-1,TRBD1,-,TRBV19,CASSTRTGANQMNTEAFF,TGTGCCAGTAGTACGCGGACAGGGGCGAACCAAATGAACACTGAAGCTTTCTTT
TRBJ1-6,TRBD1,-,TRBV7-9,CASSSGQGFYNSPLHF,TGTGCCAGCAGCTCGGGACAGGGATTCTATAATTCACCCCTCCACTTT
TRBJ2-3,-,-,TRBV7-9,CASSFTGSTDTQYF,TGTGCCAGCAGCTTTACAGGGAGCACAGATACGCAGTATTTT
TRBJ1-2,TRBD1,-,TRBV27,CASSGDRVGYTF,TGTGCCAGCAGTGGGGACAGGGTCGGCTACACCTTC
TRBJ1-6,-,-,TRBV5-1,CASSLGQEGGSPLHF,TGCGCCAGCAGCTTGGGGCAGGAGGGAGGCTCACCCCTCCACTTT
TRBJ2-5,-,-,TRBV18,CASSPPGEETQYF,TGTGCCAGCTCACCACCAGGGGAAGAGACCCAGTACTTC
TRBJ2-1,TRBD1,-,TRBV2,CASRDRVAYNEQFF,TGTGCCAGCAGGGACAGGGTCGCCTACAATGAGCAGTTCTTC
TRBJ2-3,TRBD2,-,TRBV25-1,CASSEWAGGSTDTQYF,TGTGCCAGCAGTGAATGGGCGGGAGGGAGCACAGATACGCAGTATTTT
TRBJ2-5,-,-,TRBV6-2/TRBV6-3,CASSYGGAALRTQYF,TGTGCCAGCAGTTACGGGGGGGCAGCTTTACGGACCCAGTACTTC
TRBJ1-5,-,once,TRBV7-2,CASSLGINRESQHF,TGTGCCAGCAGCTTAGGGATCAACAGGGAGTCCCAGCATTTT
TRBJ2-3,-,-,TRBV19,CASSIGAGRLTDTQYF,TGTGCCAGTAGTATAGGCGCGGGAAGGTTGACAGATACGCAGTATTTT
TRBJ1-3,-,few,TRBV28,CASSPGLISGNTIYF,TGTGCCAGCAGCCCCGGACTGATCTCTGGAAACACCATATATTTT
TRBJ1-1,TRBD1,-,TRBV18,CASSPQDRVSMNTEAFF,TGTGCCAGCTCACCCCAAGACAGGGTCTCCATGAACACTGAAGCTTTCTTT
TRBJ1-5,-,-,TRBV4-2,CASSQGVWQVNQPQHF,TGTGCCAGCAGCCAAGGTGTTTGGCAGGTCAATCAGCCCCAGCATTTT
TRBJ1-5,TRBD1,-,TRBV19,CASSITGQGRNQPQHF,TGTGCCAGTAGTATTACAGGACAGGGCCGCAATCAGCCCCAGCATTTT
TRBJ2-2,-,once,TRBV24-1,CATSDFLRGAGTGELFF,TGTGCCACCAGTGATTTTCTCCGGGGGGCCGGTACCGGGGAGCTGTTTTTT
TRBJ2-7,TRBD1,-,TRBV4-2,CASSQDRSRGYEQYF,TGTGCCAGCAGCCAAGACCGTAGCAGGGGGTACGAGCAGTACTTC
TRBJ1-5,-,-,TRBV19,CASSQMRDRRDSNGNQPQHF,TGTGCCAGTAGCCAGATGCGCGACAGGCGCGATAGTAACGGCAATCAGCCCCAGCATTTT
TRBJ1-3,-,-,TRBV14,CASSQEDSPTRNGNTIYF,TGTGCCAGCAGCCAAGAGGACAGTCCAACTCGTAACGGAAACACCATATATTTT
TRBJ2-7,TRBD1,few,TRBV11-2,CASSRRDRGDEQYF,TGTGCCAGCAGCCGCCGGGACAGGGGCGACGAGCAGTACTTC
TRBJ2-7,TRBD1,-,TRBV4-3,CASSQEAGGYEQYF,TGCGCCAGCAGCCAAGAAGCAGGGGGATACGAGCAGTACTTC
TRBJ1-1,-,-,TRBV3-1/TRBV3-2,CASSPTDSKRGAFF,TGTGCCAGCAGCCCAACCGACTCGAAAAGGGGAGCTTTCTTT
TRBJ1-3,TRBD1,-,TRBV6-5,CASSNQGGSGNTIYF,TGTGCCAGCAGCAATCAGGGGGGATCTGGAAACACCATATATTTT
TRBJ2-3,-,-,TRBV2,CASQGGTYTDTQYF,TGTGCCAGTCAAGGCGGGACCTACACAGATACGCAGTATTTT
TRBJ2-1,TRBD1,-,TRBV7-6,CASSRDRGNEQFF,TGTGCCAGCAGTCGGGACAGGGGGAATGAGCAGTTCTTC
TRBJ2-3,TRBD2,-,TRBV25-1,CASRPGGRPDTQYF,TGTGCCAGCAGGCCGGGGGGTCGCCCAGATACGCAGTATTTT
TRBJ1-3,-,-,TRBV18,CASSQLSGNTIYF,TGTGCCAGCTCACAGCTTTCTGGAAACACCATATATTTT
TRBJ2-2,TRBD2,-,TRBV11-2,CASSLEWLAGVGGELFF,TGTGCCAGCAGCTTAGAGTGGCTAGCGGGAGTGGGCGGGGAGCTGTTTTTT
TRBJ1-1,TRBD1,-,TRBV5-4,CASSRGQGGFNTEAFF,TGTGCCAGCAGCCGAGGACAGGGAGGTTTCAACACTGAAGCTTTCTTT